The rows below give T cell receptor beta chains drawn from one sample of a study of blood T cell repertoires in COVID-19. Assay: immunoSEQ multiplex PCR; the TCRdb copy retains only in-frame clones and omits some. The sample records fewer than 250,000 clones, nearly 85% being singletons. What was sequenced was peripheral blood. The receptor set was obtained from a human donor in a cohort sampled during active COVID-19. CDR3s leave out the opening cysteine and the closing phenylalanine or tryptophan.

J gene: TRBJ2-7; V gene: TRBV5-1; CDR3 length: 12; CDR3 protein: ASSLGQDPYEQY
J gene: TRBJ2-5; V gene: TRBV19; CDR3 length: 13; CDR3 protein: ASSYPGQGSETQY
J gene: TRBJ2-2; V gene: TRBV11-2; CDR3 length: 14; CDR3 protein: ASSAGQGVVTGELF
J gene: TRBJ2-4; V gene: TRBV19; CDR3 length: 10; CDR3 protein: ASSRIGDIQY
J gene: TRBJ2-1; V gene: TRBV25-1; CDR3 length: 12; CDR3 protein: ASSGLGTLNEQF
J gene: TRBJ2-7; V gene: TRBV7-6; CDR3 length: 13; CDR3 protein: ASSLAAQGPYEQY
J gene: TRBJ2-2; V gene: TRBV7-9; CDR3 length: 12; CDR3 protein: ASSSHRSTGELF
J gene: TRBJ1-1; V gene: TRBV5-1; CDR3 length: 12; CDR3 protein: ASSSSGVHTEAF
J gene: TRBJ2-4; V gene: TRBV19; CDR3 length: 10; CDR3 protein: ASSGTSNIQY
J gene: TRBJ2-1; V gene: TRBV7-2; CDR3 length: 12; CDR3 protein: ASSPSGAINEQF
J gene: TRBJ2-1; V gene: TRBV27; CDR3 length: 14; CDR3 protein: ASSLSTMRALDEQF
J gene: TRBJ2-1; V gene: TRBV27; CDR3 length: 14; CDR3 protein: ASSFGGGPDYNEQF
J gene: TRBJ2-7; V gene: TRBV30; CDR3 length: 11; CDR3 protein: AWRGRGSYEQY
J gene: TRBJ1-4; V gene: TRBV6-5; CDR3 length: 12; CDR3 protein: ASTLDRRDEKLF
J gene: TRBJ1-2; V gene: TRBV6-5; CDR3 length: 11; CDR3 protein: ASRGIKQNGYT
J gene: TRBJ2-1; V gene: TRBV28; CDR3 length: 12; CDR3 protein: ASSLAGGLDEQF
J gene: TRBJ1-2; V gene: TRBV19; CDR3 length: 13; CDR3 protein: ASESSSVANYGYT
J gene: TRBJ1-5; V gene: TRBV9; CDR3 length: 12; CDR3 protein: ASSAGQGNQPQH
J gene: TRBJ1-1; V gene: TRBV12-3/TRBV12-4; CDR3 length: 11; CDR3 protein: ASSFFQGIEAF
J gene: TRBJ1-4; V gene: TRBV10-3; CDR3 length: 15; CDR3 protein: AIRGQGMIATNEKLF
J gene: TRBJ2-5; V gene: TRBV18; CDR3 length: 15; CDR3 protein: ASSPIVRDRVHETQY
J gene: TRBJ1-4; V gene: TRBV30; CDR3 length: 13; CDR3 protein: AWTIQGAGYEKLF
J gene: TRBJ2-3; V gene: TRBV2; CDR3 length: 12; CDR3 protein: ASGLAGAGDTQY
J gene: TRBJ2-1; V gene: TRBV13; CDR3 length: 14; CDR3 protein: ASSLEGTSSYNEQF
J gene: TRBJ1-5; V gene: TRBV27; CDR3 length: 13; CDR3 protein: ASSFAATGNQPQH
J gene: TRBJ1-5; V gene: TRBV19; CDR3 length: 12; CDR3 protein: ASSLTGGGQPQH
J gene: TRBJ2-7; V gene: TRBV28; CDR3 length: 12; CDR3 protein: ASSLGGGNNEQY
J gene: TRBJ2-5; V gene: TRBV5-8; CDR3 length: 11; CDR3 protein: ASSRDRAETQY
J gene: TRBJ2-3; V gene: TRBV3-1/TRBV3-2; CDR3 length: 16; CDR3 protein: ASSQENLGEGYTDTQY
J gene: TRBJ2-7; V gene: TRBV25-1; CDR3 length: 13; CDR3 protein: ASSAQTGPSGEQY
J gene: TRBJ1-2; V gene: TRBV5-1; CDR3 length: 14; CDR3 protein: ASSLGLGQGESGYT
J gene: TRBJ2-2; V gene: TRBV5-1; CDR3 length: 14; CDR3 protein: ASSLTGHTNTGELF
J gene: TRBJ2-1; V gene: TRBV13; CDR3 length: 12; CDR3 protein: ASSGLADYNEQF
J gene: TRBJ2-7; V gene: TRBV11-1; CDR3 length: 11; CDR3 protein: ASSSRVRHEQY
J gene: TRBJ1-4; V gene: TRBV27; CDR3 length: 13; CDR3 protein: ASSPSGTGKEKLF
J gene: TRBJ2-3; V gene: TRBV7-9; CDR3 length: 14; CDR3 protein: ASSLSTSGGADTQY
J gene: TRBJ1-5; V gene: TRBV12-3/TRBV12-4; CDR3 length: 9; CDR3 protein: ASSKEGPQH
J gene: TRBJ1-6; V gene: TRBV6-1; CDR3 length: 13; CDR3 protein: ASSELGQGNSPLH
J gene: TRBJ2-7; V gene: TRBV6-6; CDR3 length: 10; CDR3 protein: ASRGQGYEQY
J gene: TRBJ2-3; V gene: TRBV18; CDR3 length: 14; CDR3 protein: ASSPPGLAGRGTQY
J gene: TRBJ1-5; V gene: TRBV2; CDR3 length: 13; CDR3 protein: ASSRGQGNNQPQH
J gene: TRBJ1-3; V gene: TRBV4-2; CDR3 length: 14; CDR3 protein: ASSQDGQLSGNTIY
J gene: TRBJ2-7; V gene: TRBV5-5; CDR3 length: 13; CDR3 protein: ASTRSGTVSDEQY
J gene: TRBJ2-3; V gene: TRBV5-1; CDR3 length: 11; CDR3 protein: ASRLSDSDTQY
J gene: TRBJ1-1; V gene: TRBV11-3; CDR3 length: 11; CDR3 protein: ASSLERDTEAF
J gene: TRBJ1-6; V gene: TRBV30; CDR3 length: 12; CDR3 protein: AWSTGQTNSPLH
J gene: TRBJ2-7; V gene: TRBV7-2; CDR3 length: 13; CDR3 protein: ASSPLGGGPVEQY